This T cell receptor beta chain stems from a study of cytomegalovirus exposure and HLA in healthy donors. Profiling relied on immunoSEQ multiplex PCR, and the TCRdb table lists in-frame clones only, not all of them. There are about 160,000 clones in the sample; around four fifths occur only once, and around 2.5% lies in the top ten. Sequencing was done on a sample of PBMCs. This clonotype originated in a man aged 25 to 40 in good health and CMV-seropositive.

The CDR3 nucleotides are TGTGCCAGCAGCTTGGACAGCTTCCAGTACTTC. Encoded protein: CASSLDSFQYF. The chain links TRBV5-5 to TRBJ2-7; no reliable D call. Germline assignment: CDR1 SGHKS and CDR2 YYEKEE (reference sequence). There are 11 residues in the CDR3. V lost 0 bases and J 10 bases, leaving 8 bases between the germline ends.